The clone carrying this TCR beta chain appeared a few times. Via MiXCR, TCRdb re-called the 5' RACE reads, giving one row per CDR3 protein. Among a few hundred thousand distinct CDR3 sequences, around 4.9% were seen once, and the ten largest hold less than 3.5%. The data are from a study of T cells after yellow fever vaccination. The TCR sequence derives from a man aged 18 to 30 who received the YFV17D yellow fever vaccine. The material was CD4+ T cells sorted from PBMCs, obtained on the day of the yellow fever booster vaccination.

The CDR3 is CASSPGSGELFF. The CDR3 region has the DNA TGTGCCAGCTCACCTGGATCCGGGGAGCTGTTTTTT. J is TRBJ2-2 and V is TRBV18; D unresolved. The germline V and J ends were trimmed by 3 bases and 6 bases, with 5 bases remaining between them. The germline V gene encodes CDR1 KGHSH and CDR2 LQKENI. CDR3 length equals 12 residues.